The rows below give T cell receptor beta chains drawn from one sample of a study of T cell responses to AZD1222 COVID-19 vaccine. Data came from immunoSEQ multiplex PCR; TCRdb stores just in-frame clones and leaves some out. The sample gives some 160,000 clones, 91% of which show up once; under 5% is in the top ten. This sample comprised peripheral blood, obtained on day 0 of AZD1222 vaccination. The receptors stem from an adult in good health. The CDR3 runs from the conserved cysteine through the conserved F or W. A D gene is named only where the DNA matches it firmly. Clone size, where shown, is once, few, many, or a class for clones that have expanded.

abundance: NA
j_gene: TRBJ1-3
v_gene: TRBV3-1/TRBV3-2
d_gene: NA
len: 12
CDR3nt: TGTGCCAGCAGCCCTCAGGAGAACACCATATATTTT
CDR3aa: CASSPQENTIYF

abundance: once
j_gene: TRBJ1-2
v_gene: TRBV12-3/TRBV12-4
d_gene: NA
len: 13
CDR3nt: TGTGCCAGCAGTTTCCGGGAAATCTATGGCTACACCTTC
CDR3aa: CASSFREIYGYTF

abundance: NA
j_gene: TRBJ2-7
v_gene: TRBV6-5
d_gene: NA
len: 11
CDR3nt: TGTGCCAGCCTCAACGGGGACGAGCAGTACTTC
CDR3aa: CASLNGDEQYF

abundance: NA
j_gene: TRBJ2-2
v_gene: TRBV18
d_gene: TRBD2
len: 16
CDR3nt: TGTGCCAGCTCACCATCGAGTAGCGGGAGCCCCGGGGAGCTGTTTTTT
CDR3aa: CASSPSSSGSPGELFF

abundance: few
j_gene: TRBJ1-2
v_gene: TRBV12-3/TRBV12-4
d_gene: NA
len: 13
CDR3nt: TGTGCCAGCAGTCGAGACGGCCTCTATGGCTACACCTTC
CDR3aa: CASSRDGLYGYTF

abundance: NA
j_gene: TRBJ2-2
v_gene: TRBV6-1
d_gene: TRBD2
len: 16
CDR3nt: TGTGCCAGCAGTGTTAAAAGCGGGAGTGGCGGCGGGGAGCTGTTTTTT
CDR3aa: CASSVKSGSGGGELFF

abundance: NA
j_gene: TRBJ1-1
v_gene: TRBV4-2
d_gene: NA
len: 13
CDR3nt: TGTGCCAGCAGTTCAGTGCTGAACACTGAAGCTTTCTTT
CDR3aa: CASSSVLNTEAFF

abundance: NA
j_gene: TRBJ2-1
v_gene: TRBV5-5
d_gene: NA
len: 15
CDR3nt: TGTGCCAGCAGCTTGTGGGGAGGTGGGTACAATGAGCAGTTCTTC
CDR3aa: CASSLWGGGYNEQFF

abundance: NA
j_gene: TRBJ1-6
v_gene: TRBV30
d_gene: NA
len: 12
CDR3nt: TGTGCCTGGAGTACCATCCTCCCCCCCCTCCACTTT
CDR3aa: CAWSTILPPLHF

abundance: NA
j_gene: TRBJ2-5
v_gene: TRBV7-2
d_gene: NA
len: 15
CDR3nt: TGTGCCAGCAGCCGCAGTGGAAAGTCATATGAGACCCAGTACTTC
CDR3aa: CASSRSGKSYETQYF

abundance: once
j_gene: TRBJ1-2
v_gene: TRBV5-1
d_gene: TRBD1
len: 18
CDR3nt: TGCGCCAGCAGCTTGTCCCCCGGGACAGGGGGCTGGCTCGACGGCTACACCTTC
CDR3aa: CASSLSPGTGGWLDGYTF

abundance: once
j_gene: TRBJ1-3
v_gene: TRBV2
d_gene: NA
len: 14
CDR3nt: TGTGCCAGCAAAGCAGGGCGCTCTGGAAACACCATATATTTT
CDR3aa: CASKAGRSGNTIYF

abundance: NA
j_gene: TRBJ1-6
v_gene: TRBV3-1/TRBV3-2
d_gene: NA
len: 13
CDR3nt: TGTGCCAGCAGCCCCGGTCTGGGGCAGCAGTTTCACTTT
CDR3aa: CASSPGLGQQFHF

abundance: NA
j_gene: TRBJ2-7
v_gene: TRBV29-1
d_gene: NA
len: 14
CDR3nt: TGCAGCGTTGAAGATCTACACGGAACCTACGAGCAGTACTTC
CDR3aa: CSVEDLHGTYEQYF

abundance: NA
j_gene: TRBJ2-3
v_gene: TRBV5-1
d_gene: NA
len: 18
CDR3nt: TGCGCCAGCAGCTTGGAACCGAAAGGTTTCCAAAGCACAGATACGCAGTATTTT
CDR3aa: CASSLEPKGFQSTDTQYF

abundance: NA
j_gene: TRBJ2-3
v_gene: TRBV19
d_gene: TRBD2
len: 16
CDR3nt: TGTGCCAGTAGTAGGAAACCGGGACTAAACGCTCATACGCAGTATTTT
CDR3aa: CASSRKPGLNAHTQYF

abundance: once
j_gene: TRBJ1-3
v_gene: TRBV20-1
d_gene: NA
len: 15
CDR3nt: TGCAGTGCTAGTCCTACAACGGGGAGTGGAAACACCATATATTTT
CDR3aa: CSASPTTGSGNTIYF

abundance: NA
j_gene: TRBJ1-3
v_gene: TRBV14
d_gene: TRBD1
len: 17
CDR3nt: TGTGCCAGCAGCTTTTTAACAGGGGCTCACTCTGGAAACACCATATATTTT
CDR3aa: CASSFLTGAHSGNTIYF

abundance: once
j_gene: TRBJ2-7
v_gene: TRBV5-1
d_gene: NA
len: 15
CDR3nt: TGCGCCAGCAGCTTGACTGGCGGGCAGGGCCTCGAGCAGTACTTC
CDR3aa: CASSLTGGQGLEQYF

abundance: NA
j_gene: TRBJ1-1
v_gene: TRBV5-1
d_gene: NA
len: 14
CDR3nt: TGCGCCAGCAGCCCTCCTGGCGTGAGCACTGAAGCTTTCTTT
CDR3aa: CASSPPGVSTEAFF

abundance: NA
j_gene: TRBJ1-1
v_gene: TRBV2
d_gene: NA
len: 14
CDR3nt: TGTGCCAGCAGTGATCGGGCGGTGAACACTGAAGCTTTCTTT
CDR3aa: CASSDRAVNTEAFF

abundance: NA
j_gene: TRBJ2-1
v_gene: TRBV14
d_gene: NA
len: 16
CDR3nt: TGTGCCAGCAGCCAAGCCCCTCACTCATCTTACAATGAGCAGTTCTTC
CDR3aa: CASSQAPHSSYNEQFF

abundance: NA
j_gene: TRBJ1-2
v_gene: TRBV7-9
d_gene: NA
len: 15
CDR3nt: TGTGCCAGCAGCCCCCCCTCAGTTAGGGGTTGGGGCTACACCTTC
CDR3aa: CASSPPSVRGWGYTF

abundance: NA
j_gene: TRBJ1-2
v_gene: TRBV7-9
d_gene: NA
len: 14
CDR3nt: TGTGCCAGCAGCTTCGCGGCAGGGCAGGGTGGCTACACCTTC
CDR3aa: CASSFAAGQGGYTF

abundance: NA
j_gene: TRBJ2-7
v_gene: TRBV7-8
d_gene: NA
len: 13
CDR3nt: TGTGCCAGCAGCTTGGACAGAAACTACGAGCAGTACTTC
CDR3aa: CASSLDRNYEQYF

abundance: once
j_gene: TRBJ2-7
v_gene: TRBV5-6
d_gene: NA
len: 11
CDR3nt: TGTGCCAGCAGCTTGGGCTACGAGCAGTACTTC
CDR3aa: CASSLGYEQYF

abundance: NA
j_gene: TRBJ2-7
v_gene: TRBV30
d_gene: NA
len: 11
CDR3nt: TGTGCCTGGAGTGTAGGCTACGAGCAGTACTTC
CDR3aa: CAWSVGYEQYF

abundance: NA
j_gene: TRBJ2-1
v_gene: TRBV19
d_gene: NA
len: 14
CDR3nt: TGTGCCAGTAGTATAGCGGTATCCTACAATGAGCAGTTCTTC
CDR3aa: CASSIAVSYNEQFF

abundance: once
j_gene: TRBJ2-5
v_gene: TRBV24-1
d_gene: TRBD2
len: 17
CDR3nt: TGTGCCACCAGTGATTTGGGTAGCGGGAGGCAACAAGAGACCCAGTACTTC
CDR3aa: CATSDLGSGRQQETQYF

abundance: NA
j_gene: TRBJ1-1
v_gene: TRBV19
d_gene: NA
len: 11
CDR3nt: TGTGCCAGTAGTACCCACAGGGATGCTTTCTTT
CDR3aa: CASSTHRDAFF

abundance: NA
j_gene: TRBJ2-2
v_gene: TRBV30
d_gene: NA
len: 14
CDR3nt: TGTGCCTGGAGTCTTTCCCAAACAACCGGGGAGCTGTTTTTT
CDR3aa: CAWSLSQTTGELFF

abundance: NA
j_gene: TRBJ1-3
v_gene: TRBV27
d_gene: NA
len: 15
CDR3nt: TGTGCCAGCAGTCCCTACCCGGGGGCTGGAAACACCATATATTTT
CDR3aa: CASSPYPGAGNTIYF

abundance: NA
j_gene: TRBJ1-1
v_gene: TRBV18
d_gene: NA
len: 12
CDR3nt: TGTGCCAGCTCACCAAGGGACGGAGAAGCTTTCTTT
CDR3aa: CASSPRDGEAFF

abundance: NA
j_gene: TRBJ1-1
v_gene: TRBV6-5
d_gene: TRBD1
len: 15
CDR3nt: TGTGCCAGCAGACAGGGGGCTCTAATGAACACTGAAGCTTTCTTT
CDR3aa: CASRQGALMNTEAFF

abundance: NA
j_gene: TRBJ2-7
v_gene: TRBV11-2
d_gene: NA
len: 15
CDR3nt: TGTGCCAGCAGCTTAGTGGCAGTGTTCTCCTACGAGCAGTACTTC
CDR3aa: CASSLVAVFSYEQYF

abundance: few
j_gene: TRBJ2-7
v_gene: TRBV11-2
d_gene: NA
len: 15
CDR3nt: TGTGCCAGCAGCCGGACAGCTCCTTCCCCCTACGAGCAGTACTTC
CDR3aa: CASSRTAPSPYEQYF

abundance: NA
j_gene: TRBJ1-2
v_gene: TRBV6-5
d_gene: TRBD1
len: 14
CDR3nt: TGTGCCAGCAGTCAAATCCGGGACAGGAATGGCTACACCTTC
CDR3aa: CASSQIRDRNGYTF

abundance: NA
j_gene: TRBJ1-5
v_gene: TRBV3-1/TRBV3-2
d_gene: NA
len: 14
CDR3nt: TGTGCCAGCAGCCAAGATAGGGGAAATCAGCCCCAGCATTTT
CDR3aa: CASSQDRGNQPQHF

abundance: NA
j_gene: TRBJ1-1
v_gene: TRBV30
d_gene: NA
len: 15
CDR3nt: TGTGCCTGGAGTGGGGGTGCCGGGGTAGGTACTGAAGCTTTCTTT
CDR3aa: CAWSGGAGVGTEAFF